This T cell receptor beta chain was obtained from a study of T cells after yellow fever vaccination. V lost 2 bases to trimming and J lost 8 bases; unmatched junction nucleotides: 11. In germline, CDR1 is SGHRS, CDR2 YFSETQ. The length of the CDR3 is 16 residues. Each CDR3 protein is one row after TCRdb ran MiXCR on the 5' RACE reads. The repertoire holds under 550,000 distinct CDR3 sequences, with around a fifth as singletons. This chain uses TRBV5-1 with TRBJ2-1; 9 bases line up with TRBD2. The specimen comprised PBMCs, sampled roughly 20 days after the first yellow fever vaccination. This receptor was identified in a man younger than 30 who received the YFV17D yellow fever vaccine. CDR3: CASSFYGGGASDEQFF. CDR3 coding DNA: TGCGCCAGCAGCTTCTATGGCGGGGGGGCTTCTGATGAGCAGTTCTTC.